This T cell receptor (beta chain) emerged from a study of T cell responses to AZD1222 COVID-19 vaccine. Study conclusions and caveats: Baseline serology detected seropositivity in only six AZD1222 recipients.

TCRdb's table, derived via immunoSEQ multiplex PCR, lists solely in-frame clones and lacks some. Altogether roughly 120,000 clones are present, approximately 92% being singletons, with the ten largest covering approximately 7.9%. A note on this clone: Its target is unknown.

The sequence was obtained from an adult who received the AZD1222 COVID-19 vaccine. The sequences come from peripheral blood, collected 28 days after the second AZD1222 dose.

The CDR3 nucleotides read TGTGCCAGCAGTCAAACAGCGGTCCTCTACGAGCAGTACTTC. Its protein product is CASSQTAVLYEQYF. The chain combines TRBV6-7 with TRBJ2-7; TRBD2 is a possible D gene (5 bases). TRBV6-7 is an ORF, and what it does is uncertain. CDR3 length: 14 residues. V was clipped by 5 bases and J by 3 bases, with 14 bases between them.